This is a list of T cell receptor beta chains from one sample in a study of identical twins. TCRdb ran MiXCR on the 5' RACE reads and lists one entry per CDR3 protein. The data contain fewer than 550,000 distinct CDR3 sequences, roughly 15% of them singletons. The sample also formed part of further work on yellow fever vaccine responses in identical twins.

Sequencing was done on a sample of CD4+ T cells sorted from blood. These receptor sequences come from a woman aged 18-35 years in good health. Each CDR3 is given with its conserved first and last residue. Each record gives: J gene, V gene, D gene, clone size, CDR3 protein, CDR3 DNA. The D gene is left open where the match is weak. Rows may omit the clone size; those that give it use once, few, many or a size class.

J gene: TRBJ2-6
V gene: TRBV12-3/TRBV12-4
D gene: -
clone size: -
CDR3 protein: CASSSTAGANVLTF
CDR3 DNA: TGTGCCAGCAGTTCCACTGCTGGGGCCAACGTCCTGACTTTC

J gene: TRBJ1-5
V gene: TRBV10-3
D gene: TRBD1
clone size: -
CDR3 protein: CAISVTGGQPQHF
CDR3 DNA: TGTGCCATCAGTGTAACAGGGGGTCAGCCCCAGCATTTT

J gene: TRBJ2-5
V gene: TRBV5-1
D gene: TRBD2
clone size: few
CDR3 protein: CASSLTDKGLAGGAETQYF
CDR3 DNA: TGCGCCAGCAGCTTGACGGACAAGGGACTAGCGGGGGGAGCAGAGACCCAGTACTTC

J gene: TRBJ2-1
V gene: TRBV27
D gene: -
clone size: -
CDR3 protein: CASTSVRDNYNEQFF
CDR3 DNA: TGTGCCAGCACTTCCGTCAGGGACAACTACAATGAGCAGTTCTTC

J gene: TRBJ2-1
V gene: TRBV5-1
D gene: TRBD2
clone size: many
CDR3 protein: CASSLVAGGDEQFF
CDR3 DNA: TGCGCCAGCAGCTTGGTAGCGGGAGGAGATGAGCAGTTCTTC

J gene: TRBJ2-5
V gene: TRBV20-1
D gene: -
clone size: -
CDR3 protein: CSAGDYQETQYF
CDR3 DNA: TGCAGTGCTGGGGATTACCAAGAGACCCAGTACTTC

J gene: TRBJ2-3
V gene: TRBV20-1
D gene: -
clone size: -
CDR3 protein: CSARAPASTDTQYF
CDR3 DNA: TGCAGTGCTAGAGCGCCGGCGAGTACAGATACGCAGTATTTT

J gene: TRBJ1-2
V gene: TRBV12-3/TRBV12-4
D gene: -
clone size: -
CDR3 protein: CASGRGAAPRGYTF
CDR3 DNA: TGTGCCAGCGGCCGCGGGGCAGCCCCCCGTGGCTACACCTTC

J gene: TRBJ2-3
V gene: TRBV5-1
D gene: -
clone size: few
CDR3 protein: CASSSLNRDTQYF
CDR3 DNA: TGCGCCAGCAGCTCGTTGAACAGGGATACGCAGTATTTT

J gene: TRBJ2-1
V gene: TRBV5-1
D gene: -
clone size: few
CDR3 protein: CASTWGAPSSYNEQFF
CDR3 DNA: TGCGCCAGCACTTGGGGAGCACCCAGCTCCTACAATGAGCAGTTCTTC

J gene: TRBJ2-1
V gene: TRBV11-2
D gene: -
clone size: -
CDR3 protein: CASSSGGGSLSYNEQFF
CDR3 DNA: TGTGCCAGCAGCTCCGGGGGCGGATCCCTCTCCTACAATGAGCAGTTCTTC

J gene: TRBJ2-2
V gene: TRBV7-9
D gene: -
clone size: -
CDR3 protein: CASSPAVCYTGELFF
CDR3 DNA: TGTGCCAGCAGCCCCGCGGTGTGCTACACCGGGGAGCTGTTTTTT

J gene: TRBJ2-2
V gene: TRBV6-5
D gene: TRBD1
clone size: -
CDR3 protein: CASSYWGQAGGELFF
CDR3 DNA: TGTGCCAGCAGTTACTGGGGACAGGCTGGCGGGGAGCTGTTTTTT

J gene: TRBJ2-1
V gene: TRBV28
D gene: -
clone size: few
CDR3 protein: CASSSIDRYNNEQFF
CDR3 DNA: TGTGCCAGCAGTTCCATAGACAGATACAACAATGAGCAGTTCTTC

J gene: TRBJ2-1
V gene: TRBV7-8
D gene: -
clone size: -
CDR3 protein: CASSLLRLSINEQFF
CDR3 DNA: TGTGCCAGCAGCTTACTACGACTGAGCATAAATGAGCAGTTCTTC

J gene: TRBJ2-1
V gene: TRBV6-1
D gene: TRBD1
clone size: -
CDR3 protein: CASRAGTENEQFF
CDR3 DNA: TGTGCCAGCAGGGCCGGGACAGAGAATGAGCAGTTCTTC

J gene: TRBJ2-4
V gene: TRBV7-9
D gene: -
clone size: -
CDR3 protein: CASSPSQAKNIQYF
CDR3 DNA: TGTGCCAGCAGCCCCAGCCAAGCCAAAAACATTCAGTACTTC

J gene: TRBJ2-7
V gene: TRBV5-4
D gene: TRBD1
clone size: few
CDR3 protein: CASRSDQGRGPKQYF
CDR3 DNA: TGTGCCAGCAGATCAGACCAAGGTAGGGGGCCGAAGCAGTACTTC

J gene: TRBJ2-3
V gene: TRBV6-1
D gene: TRBD2
clone size: few
CDR3 protein: CASSEEPLAGGSSTDTQYF
CDR3 DNA: TGTGCCAGCAGTGAAGAACCACTAGCGGGGGGGTCTAGCACAGATACGCAGTATTTT

J gene: TRBJ2-2
V gene: TRBV10-3
D gene: -
clone size: -
CDR3 protein: CAIQARDTGELFF
CDR3 DNA: TGTGCCATCCAAGCCAGGGACACCGGGGAGCTGTTTTTT

J gene: TRBJ2-7
V gene: TRBV3-1
D gene: TRBD2
clone size: -
CDR3 protein: CASSRLAGPPYEQYF
CDR3 DNA: TGTGCCAGCAGCCGACTAGCGGGACCCCCCTACGAGCAGTACTTC

J gene: TRBJ2-2
V gene: TRBV4-1
D gene: TRBD2
clone size: -
CDR3 protein: CASSRRLAGGPGELFF
CDR3 DNA: TGCGCCAGCAGCCGCAGACTAGCGGGGGGGCCCGGGGAGCTGTTTTTT

J gene: TRBJ2-5
V gene: TRBV11-2
D gene: -
clone size: -
CDR3 protein: CASSRQDRKETQYF
CDR3 DNA: TGTGCCAGCAGCCGACAGGACAGAAAAGAGACCCAGTACTTC

J gene: TRBJ2-1
V gene: TRBV2
D gene: -
clone size: few
CDR3 protein: CASRPTGNEQFF
CDR3 DNA: TGTGCCAGCAGACCTACTGGCAATGAGCAGTTCTTC

J gene: TRBJ2-3
V gene: TRBV7-8
D gene: -
clone size: few
CDR3 protein: CASRRGPTGDTQYF
CDR3 DNA: TGTGCCAGCAGACGCGGACCCACCGGAGATACGCAGTATTTT